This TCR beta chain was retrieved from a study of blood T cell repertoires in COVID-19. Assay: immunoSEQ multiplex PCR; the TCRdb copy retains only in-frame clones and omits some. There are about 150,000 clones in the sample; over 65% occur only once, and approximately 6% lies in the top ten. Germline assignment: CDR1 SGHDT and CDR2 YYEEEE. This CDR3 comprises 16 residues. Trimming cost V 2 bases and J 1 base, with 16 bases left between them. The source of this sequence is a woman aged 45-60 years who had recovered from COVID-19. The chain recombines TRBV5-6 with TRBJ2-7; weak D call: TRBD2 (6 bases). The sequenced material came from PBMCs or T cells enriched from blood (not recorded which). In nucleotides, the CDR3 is TGTGCCAGCAGCTTTGCTGTGGGAGGCGGATCCTACGAGCAGTACTTC. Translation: CASSFAVGGGSYEQYF. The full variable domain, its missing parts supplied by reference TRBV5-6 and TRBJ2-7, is DAGVTQSPTHLIKTRGQQVTLRCSPKSGHDTVSWYQQALGQGPQFIFQYYEEEERQRGNFPDRFSGHQFPNYSSELNVNALLLGDSALYLCASSFAVGGGSYEQYFGPGTRLTVT.